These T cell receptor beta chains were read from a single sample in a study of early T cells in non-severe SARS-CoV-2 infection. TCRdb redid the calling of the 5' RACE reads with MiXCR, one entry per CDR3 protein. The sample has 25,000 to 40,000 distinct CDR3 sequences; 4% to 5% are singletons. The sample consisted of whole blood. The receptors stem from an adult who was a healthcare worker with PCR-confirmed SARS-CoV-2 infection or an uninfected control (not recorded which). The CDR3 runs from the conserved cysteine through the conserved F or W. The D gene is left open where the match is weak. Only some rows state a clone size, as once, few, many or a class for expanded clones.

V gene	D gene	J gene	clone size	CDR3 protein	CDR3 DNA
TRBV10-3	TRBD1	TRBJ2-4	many	CAISEGTGGLNIQYF	TGTGCCATCAGTGAAGGGACAGGGGGCCTAAACATTCAGTACTTC
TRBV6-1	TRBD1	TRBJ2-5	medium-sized	CASSEDRGTETQYF	TGTGCCAGCAGTGAAGACAGGGGTACGGAGACCCAGTACTTC
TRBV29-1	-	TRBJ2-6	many	CSVELTGSGANVLTF	TGCAGCGTCGAGCTGACGGGGTCTGGGGCCAACGTCCTGACTTTC
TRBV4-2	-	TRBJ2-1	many	CASSHEDNEQFF	TGTGCCAGCAGCCATGAAGACAATGAGCAGTTCTTC
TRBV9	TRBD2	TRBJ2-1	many	CASSEAGTSGANEQFF	TGTGCCAGCAGTGAGGCCGGGACTAGCGGGGCAAATGAGCAGTTCTTC
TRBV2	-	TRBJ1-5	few	CASSLERHGSQPQHF	TGTGCCAGCAGTTTAGAACGGCATGGCAGTCAGCCCCAGCATTTT
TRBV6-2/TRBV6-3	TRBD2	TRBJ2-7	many	CASSRSGGFYEQYF	TGTGCCAGCAGTCGCAGCGGGGGGTTCTACGAGCAGTACTTC
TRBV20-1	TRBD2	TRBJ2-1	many	CSARTSGDHNEQFF	TGCAGTGCTAGAACTAGCGGGGACCACAATGAGCAGTTCTTC
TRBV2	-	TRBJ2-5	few	CASSEALLAPTQETQYF	TGTGCCAGCAGTGAAGCGCTTCTGGCTCCCACCCAAGAGACCCAGTACTTC
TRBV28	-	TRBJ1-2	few	CASSPSAGGYYGYTF	TGTGCCAGCAGTCCAAGTGCGGGAGGGTACTATGGCTACACCTTC
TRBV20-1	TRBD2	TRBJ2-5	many	CSARVGGQETQYF	TGCAGTGCTAGAGTGGGGGGGCAAGAGACCCAGTACTTC
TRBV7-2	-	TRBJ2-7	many	CASSHQSYEQYF	TGTGCCAGCAGCCACCAATCCTACGAGCAGTACTTC
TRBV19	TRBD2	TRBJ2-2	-	CASSIRAGGPDTGELFF	TGTGCCAGTAGTATTCGAGCGGGGGGCCCCGACACCGGGGAGCTGTTTTTT
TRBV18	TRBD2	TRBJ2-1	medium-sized	CASSPTSGGANEQFF	TGTGCCAGCTCACCGACTAGCGGGGGGGCCAATGAGCAGTTCTTC
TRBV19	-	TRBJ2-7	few	CASSIFGGTSYEQYF	TGTGCCAGTAGTATATTCGGCGGGACATCATACGAGCAGTACTTC
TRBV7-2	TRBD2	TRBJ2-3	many	CASSLVVAGGSRDTQYF	TGTGCCAGCAGCTTGGTAGTTGCGGGGGGGTCCAGAGATACGCAGTATTTT
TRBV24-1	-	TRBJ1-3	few	CATSDSRVGNTIYF	TGTGCCACCAGTGATTCCAGGGTTGGAAACACCATATATTTT
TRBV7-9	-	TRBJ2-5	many	CASSLARRGETQYF	TGTGCCAGCAGCTTAGCGCGCAGGGGAGAGACCCAGTACTTC
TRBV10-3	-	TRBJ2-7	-	CAIRGATGMGYEQYF	TGTGCCATCAGGGGAGCCACAGGGATGGGCTACGAGCAGTACTTC
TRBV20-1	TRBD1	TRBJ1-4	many	CSGGPGTGSNEKLFF	TGCAGTGGGGGTCCCGGGACAGGTTCTAATGAAAAACTGTTTTTT
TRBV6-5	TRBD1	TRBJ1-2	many	CASSPTGDYGYTF	TGTGCCAGCAGCCCTACAGGGGACTATGGCTACACCTTC
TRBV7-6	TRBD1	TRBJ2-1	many	CASSRYRGENYNEQFF	TGTGCCAGCAGCCGCTACAGGGGGGAAAATTACAATGAGCAGTTCTTC
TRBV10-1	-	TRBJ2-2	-	CASRAQKNTGELFF	TGCGCCAGCAGGGCTCAAAAGAACACCGGGGAGCTGTTTTTT
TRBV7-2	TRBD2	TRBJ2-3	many	CASSLGAGGPPDTQYF	TGTGCCAGCAGCTTAGGAGCGGGGGGACCCCCAGATACGCAGTATTTT
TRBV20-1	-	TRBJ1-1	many	CSARADRMNTEAFF	TGCAGTGCTAGAGCCGACAGAATGAACACTGAAGCTTTCTTT
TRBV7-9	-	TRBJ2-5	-	CASSPGEGAHQETQYF	TGTGCCAGCAGCCCCGGGGAGGGGGCGCATCAAGAGACCCAGTACTTC
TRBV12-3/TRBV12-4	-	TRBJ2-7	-	CASSPDPTRTYEQYF	TGTGCCAGCAGTCCCGACCCTACAAGAACCTACGAGCAGTACTTC
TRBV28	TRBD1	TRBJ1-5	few	CASSWGDRVGQPQHF	TGTGCCAGCAGTTGGGGGGACAGGGTTGGCCAGCCCCAGCATTTT
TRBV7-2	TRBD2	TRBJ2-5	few	CASSPGGAGQETQYF	TGTGCCAGCAGCCCAGGAGGAGCGGGGCAAGAGACCCAGTACTTC
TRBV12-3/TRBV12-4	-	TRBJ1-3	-	CASSRQGIMTGNTIYF	TGTGCCAGCAGCCGGCAGGGTATCATGACGGGAAACACCATATATTTT
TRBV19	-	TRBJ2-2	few	CASSILATNTGELFF	TGTGCCAGTAGTATCCTAGCGACGAACACCGGGGAGCTGTTTTTT
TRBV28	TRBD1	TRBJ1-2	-	CASTEQGGYGYTF	TGTGCCAGCACCGAACAGGGGGGCTATGGCTACACCTTC
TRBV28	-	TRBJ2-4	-	CASSFRGAAKNIQYF	TGTGCCAGCAGTTTTCGGGGGGCGGCCAAAAACATTCAGTACTTC
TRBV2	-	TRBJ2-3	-	CASSDRWADTQYF	TGTGCCAGCAGTGATAGATGGGCAGATACGCAGTATTTT
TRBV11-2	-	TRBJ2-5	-	CASSLDGQPQETQYF	TGTGCCAGCAGCTTAGATGGACAGCCTCAAGAGACCCAGTACTTC
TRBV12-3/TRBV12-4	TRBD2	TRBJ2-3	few	CASRKGTSGGAPDTQYF	TGTGCCAGCAGGAAGGGGACTAGCGGGGGGGCCCCAGATACGCAGTATTTT
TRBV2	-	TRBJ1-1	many	CASSGTLNTEAFF	TGTGCCAGCAGTGGGACACTGAACACTGAAGCTTTCTTT
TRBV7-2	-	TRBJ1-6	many	CASTLGHPYNSPLHF	TGTGCCAGCACCCTGGGACACCCCTATAATTCACCCCTCCACTTT
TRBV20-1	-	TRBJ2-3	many	CSASYPDTQYF	TGCAGTGCTAGTTATCCAGATACGCAGTATTTT
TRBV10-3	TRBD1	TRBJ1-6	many	CATRSTGRDNSPLHF	TGTGCCACCCGCTCGACAGGGCGGGATAATTCACCCCTCCACTTT
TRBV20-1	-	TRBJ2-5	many	CSATSRATETQYF	TGCAGTGCGACGTCCCGAGCGACGGAGACCCAGTACTTC
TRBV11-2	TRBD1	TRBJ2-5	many	CASSSTGAETQYF	TGTGCCAGCAGCTCGACAGGGGCCGAGACCCAGTACTTC
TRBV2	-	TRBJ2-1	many	CASSQFRDEQFF	TGTGCCAGCAGCCAATTCAGGGATGAGCAGTTCTTC
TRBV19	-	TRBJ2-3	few	CASSTPSGGGADTQYF	TGTGCCAGTAGTACCCCCTCGGGGGGCGGCGCAGATACGCAGTATTTT
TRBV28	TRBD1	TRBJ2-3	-	CASSSPGKGAHPDADTQYF	TGTGCCAGCAGTTCCCCGGGAAAGGGGGCCCATCCAGACGCAGATACGCAGTATTTT
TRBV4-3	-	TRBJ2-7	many	CASSQDRGYSYEQYF	TGCGCCAGCAGCCAAGATCGGGGCTATTCCTACGAGCAGTACTTC